This T cell receptor beta chain was documented in a study of OX40 agonist ivuxolimab in advanced cancers. Sequencing was performed with immunoSEQ multiplex PCR; in TCRdb, only in-frame clones are kept and a portion is missing. The top ten hold around 4.3% of the sample, which has more than 45,000 clones, roughly 84% seen once. The receptor's source is an adult with an advanced solid tumor such as melanoma, head and neck, liver or kidney cancer. This specimen consisted of CD4+ or CD8+ T cells sorted from blood, obtained in a trial of the OX40 agonist ivuxolimab.

CDR3 in amino acids: CASSPGTAGYTF. The DNA of the CDR3 is TGTGCCAGCAGTCCAGGGACCGCTGGCTACACCTTC. The chain is built from TRBV6-5 and TRBJ1-2; TRBD1 might be the D (5 bases). The V and J ends lost 5 bases and 7 bases respectively, with 11 bases between them. Germline CDR1 and CDR2: MNHEY and SVGAGI. This CDR3 comprises 12 residues.